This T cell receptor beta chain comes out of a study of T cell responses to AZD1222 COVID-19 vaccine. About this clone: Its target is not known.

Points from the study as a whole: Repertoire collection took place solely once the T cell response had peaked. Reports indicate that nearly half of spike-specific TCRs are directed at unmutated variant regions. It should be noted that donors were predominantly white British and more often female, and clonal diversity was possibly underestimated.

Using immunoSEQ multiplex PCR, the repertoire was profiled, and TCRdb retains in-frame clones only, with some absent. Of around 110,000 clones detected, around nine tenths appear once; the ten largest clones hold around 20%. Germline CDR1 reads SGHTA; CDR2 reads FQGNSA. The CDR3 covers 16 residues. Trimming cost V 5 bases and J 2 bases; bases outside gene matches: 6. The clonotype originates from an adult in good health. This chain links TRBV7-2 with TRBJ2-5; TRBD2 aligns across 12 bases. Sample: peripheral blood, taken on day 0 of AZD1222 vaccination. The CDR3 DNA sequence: TGTGCCAGCAGCAGCGGACTAGCGGGGCCTCAAGAGACCCAGTACTTC. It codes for CASSSGLAGPQETQYF.